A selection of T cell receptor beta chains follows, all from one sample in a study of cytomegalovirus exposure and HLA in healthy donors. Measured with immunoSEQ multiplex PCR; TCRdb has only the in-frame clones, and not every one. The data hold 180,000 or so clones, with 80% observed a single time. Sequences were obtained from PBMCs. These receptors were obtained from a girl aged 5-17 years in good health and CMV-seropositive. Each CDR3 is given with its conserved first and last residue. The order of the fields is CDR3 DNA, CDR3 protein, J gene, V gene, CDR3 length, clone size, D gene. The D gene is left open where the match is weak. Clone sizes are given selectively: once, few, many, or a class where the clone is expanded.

CDR3nt: TGCGCCAGCAGCCAAGAGATCCAGGCCCTCTCTGGGGCCAACGTCCTGACTTTC
CDR3aa: CASSQEIQALSGANVLTF
j_gene: TRBJ2-6
v_gene: TRBV4-1
len: 18
abundance: once
d_gene: -

CDR3nt: TGCAGCGTTTCCGGGACAGGGTACAATGAGCAGTTCTTC
CDR3aa: CSVSGTGYNEQFF
j_gene: TRBJ2-1
v_gene: TRBV29-1
len: 13
abundance: -
d_gene: TRBD1

CDR3nt: TGCGCCAGCAGCCAAGAGGGGGGACCGGTCAAGAATTCACCCCTCCACTTT
CDR3aa: CASSQEGGPVKNSPLHF
j_gene: TRBJ1-6
v_gene: TRBV4-3
len: 17
abundance: once
d_gene: -

CDR3nt: TGCGCCAGCAGCTTATCTAGCGGGACAGATGGTGTCTACGAGCAGTACTTC
CDR3aa: CASSLSSGTDGVYEQYF
j_gene: TRBJ2-7
v_gene: TRBV5-1
len: 17
abundance: -
d_gene: TRBD2

CDR3nt: TGCGCCAGCAGCAACGTCCAGACAAGTGAAGCTTTCTTT
CDR3aa: CASSNVQTSEAFF
j_gene: TRBJ1-1
v_gene: TRBV4-3
len: 13
abundance: -
d_gene: -

CDR3nt: TGTGCCATCAGTGAGTCGGGCCGGCCGGGAGGCTATGGCTACACCTTC
CDR3aa: CAISESGRPGGYGYTF
j_gene: TRBJ1-2
v_gene: TRBV10-3
len: 16
abundance: -
d_gene: -

CDR3nt: TGTGCCAGTAGTATGACTAGCGGGAGTCATACGCAGTATTTT
CDR3aa: CASSMTSGSHTQYF
j_gene: TRBJ2-3
v_gene: TRBV19
len: 14
abundance: -
d_gene: TRBD2

CDR3nt: TGTGCCAGCAGCTCCCTTGGGGCTAGTAATTCACCCCTCCACTTT
CDR3aa: CASSSLGASNSPLHF
j_gene: TRBJ1-6
v_gene: TRBV7-2
len: 15
abundance: -
d_gene: -

CDR3nt: TGTGCCAGCAGCCCAGGACAGGGTTGGCAGCCCCAGCATTTT
CDR3aa: CASSPGQGWQPQHF
j_gene: TRBJ1-5
v_gene: TRBV6-5
len: 14
abundance: -
d_gene: TRBD1

CDR3nt: TGTGCCAGCAGCCAGGAAACAGGGTCGGGGGAGCAGTTCTTC
CDR3aa: CASSQETGSGEQFF
j_gene: TRBJ2-1
v_gene: TRBV4-2
len: 14
abundance: few
d_gene: -

CDR3nt: TGTGCCAGCAGCTTACAGGACGAGCAGTACTTC
CDR3aa: CASSLQDEQYF
j_gene: TRBJ2-7
v_gene: TRBV7-2
len: 11
abundance: -
d_gene: -

CDR3nt: TGTGCCAGTAGTATATTGGGGACTGGTCAAGAGACCCAGTACTTC
CDR3aa: CASSILGTGQETQYF
j_gene: TRBJ2-5
v_gene: TRBV19
len: 15
abundance: -
d_gene: -

CDR3nt: TGTGCCACCCTTGGGGCCACAGATACGCAGTATTTT
CDR3aa: CATLGATDTQYF
j_gene: TRBJ2-3
v_gene: TRBV10-3
len: 12
abundance: -
d_gene: -

CDR3nt: TGCGCCAGCAGCTTACGGACAGGGGGCAACTATGGCTACACCTTC
CDR3aa: CASSLRTGGNYGYTF
j_gene: TRBJ1-2
v_gene: TRBV5-1
len: 15
abundance: -
d_gene: TRBD1

CDR3nt: TGTGCCAGCAGCGTAAGGGGCAGGGGAGATGGCTACACCTTC
CDR3aa: CASSVRGRGDGYTF
j_gene: TRBJ1-2
v_gene: TRBV9
len: 14
abundance: -
d_gene: -

CDR3nt: TGTGCCAGCAGCTTGGGTGGCAGGCCCTCGGCTAATGAAAAACTGTTTTTT
CDR3aa: CASSLGGRPSANEKLFF
j_gene: TRBJ1-4
v_gene: TRBV5-6
len: 17
abundance: -
d_gene: -

CDR3nt: TGTGCCAGTAGTATGAATGGGCTTAACTATGGCTACACCTTC
CDR3aa: CASSMNGLNYGYTF
j_gene: TRBJ1-2
v_gene: TRBV19
len: 14
abundance: -
d_gene: -

CDR3nt: TGTGCCTCCGGACAGGGTGGCACAGATACGCAGTATTTT
CDR3aa: CASGQGGTDTQYF
j_gene: TRBJ2-3
v_gene: TRBV30
len: 13
abundance: -
d_gene: TRBD1

CDR3nt: TGTGCCAGCAGATCCTCTGGGGGGCTAGCGGGATCCTACGAGCAGTACTTC
CDR3aa: CASRSSGGLAGSYEQYF
j_gene: TRBJ2-7
v_gene: TRBV25-1
len: 17
abundance: -
d_gene: TRBD2

CDR3nt: TGCGCCAGCAGCATTACTAGATCCGAGCAGTACTTC
CDR3aa: CASSITRSEQYF
j_gene: TRBJ2-7
v_gene: TRBV5-1
len: 12
abundance: few
d_gene: -

CDR3nt: TGTGCCATCAGTCGCGACCCCGGGACTACCTACAATGAGCAGTTCTTC
CDR3aa: CAISRDPGTTYNEQFF
j_gene: TRBJ2-1
v_gene: TRBV10-3
len: 16
abundance: -
d_gene: TRBD2

CDR3nt: TGCGCCAGCAGCCAAGTATCGGCTAGCGGGAGTGCAGATACGCAGTATTTT
CDR3aa: CASSQVSASGSADTQYF
j_gene: TRBJ2-3
v_gene: TRBV4-3
len: 17
abundance: -
d_gene: TRBD2

CDR3nt: TGCGCCAGCAGCCAAGATAACGAGGGGGGGCACTCTGAAGCTTTCTTT
CDR3aa: CASSQDNEGGHSEAFF
j_gene: TRBJ1-1
v_gene: TRBV4-3
len: 16
abundance: -
d_gene: -

CDR3nt: TGCAGCGCCCGAGGGCGGGGAGCGGGAAACACCGGGGAGCTGTTTTTT
CDR3aa: CSARGRGAGNTGELFF
j_gene: TRBJ2-2
v_gene: TRBV29-1
len: 16
abundance: -
d_gene: TRBD2

CDR3nt: TGTGCCATCAGTGTCCAGACACCACCGATATCTGGGGCCAACGTCCTGACTTTC
CDR3aa: CAISVQTPPISGANVLTF
j_gene: TRBJ2-6
v_gene: TRBV10-3
len: 18
abundance: -
d_gene: -

CDR3nt: TGTGCCAGTAGTATCTTCAGGGGGCGCCAAGATACGCAGTATTTT
CDR3aa: CASSIFRGRQDTQYF
j_gene: TRBJ2-3
v_gene: TRBV19
len: 15
abundance: few
d_gene: TRBD1

CDR3nt: TGTGCCAGTAGTATGGGGGGCAATGAGCAGTTCTTC
CDR3aa: CASSMGGNEQFF
j_gene: TRBJ2-1
v_gene: TRBV19
len: 12
abundance: -
d_gene: -

CDR3nt: TGCAGCGTAGGGACAGGATCCCATCAGCCCCAGCATTTT
CDR3aa: CSVGTGSHQPQHF
j_gene: TRBJ1-5
v_gene: TRBV29-1
len: 13
abundance: -
d_gene: TRBD1

CDR3nt: TGTGCCACCCAGGGGGACAGAGGAGACAATGAGCAGTTCTTC
CDR3aa: CATQGDRGDNEQFF
j_gene: TRBJ2-1
v_gene: TRBV5-4
len: 14
abundance: -
d_gene: TRBD1

CDR3nt: TGTGCCTGGAGTGTGGAGGGAAATCAGCCCCAGCATTTT
CDR3aa: CAWSVEGNQPQHF
j_gene: TRBJ1-5
v_gene: TRBV30
len: 13
abundance: -
d_gene: -

CDR3nt: TGTGCCAGCAGCTCGGGACTAGCGGGACCACTCAGCTCCTACAATGAGCAGTTCTTC
CDR3aa: CASSSGLAGPLSSYNEQFF
j_gene: TRBJ2-1
v_gene: TRBV11-2
len: 19
abundance: -
d_gene: TRBD2

CDR3nt: TGTGCCAGCAGTTACTCCATAGCGGGGACCTACGAGCAGTACTTC
CDR3aa: CASSYSIAGTYEQYF
j_gene: TRBJ2-7
v_gene: TRBV6-5
len: 15
abundance: -
d_gene: TRBD2

CDR3nt: TGTGCCAGCAGCCCAGGGGCCGGGACTAGTGATCCCGTATACGAGCAGTACTTC
CDR3aa: CASSPGAGTSDPVYEQYF
j_gene: TRBJ2-7
v_gene: TRBV11-2
len: 18
abundance: few
d_gene: TRBD2

CDR3nt: TGTGCCAGCTCACCCGGACTAGCCGTTTTCAATGAGCAGTTCTTC
CDR3aa: CASSPGLAVFNEQFF
j_gene: TRBJ2-1
v_gene: TRBV18
len: 15
abundance: once
d_gene: TRBD2

CDR3nt: TGCAGCGTTCCGGACAGGGGGAGTTCTGGAAACACCATATATTTT
CDR3aa: CSVPDRGSSGNTIYF
j_gene: TRBJ1-3
v_gene: TRBV29-1
len: 15
abundance: -
d_gene: TRBD1

CDR3nt: TGTGCCAGCTCACTGCAGGGGGCGAGGAACACTGAAGCTTTCTTT
CDR3aa: CASSLQGARNTEAFF
j_gene: TRBJ1-1
v_gene: TRBV18
len: 15
abundance: -
d_gene: TRBD1

CDR3nt: TGCGCCAGCAGCCACCCCAGGACTAGCGGGAGGGCCCCTGAGCAGTTCTTC
CDR3aa: CASSHPRTSGRAPEQFF
j_gene: TRBJ2-1
v_gene: TRBV4-1
len: 17
abundance: -
d_gene: TRBD2

CDR3nt: TGCAGCGTTAAGGGACTAGACACCTACGAGCAGTACTTC
CDR3aa: CSVKGLDTYEQYF
j_gene: TRBJ2-7
v_gene: TRBV29-1
len: 13
abundance: -
d_gene: TRBD2

CDR3nt: TGCGCCAGCACCCCAGACAGAAACTCTGGAAACACCATATATTTT
CDR3aa: CASTPDRNSGNTIYF
j_gene: TRBJ1-3
v_gene: TRBV5-1
len: 15
abundance: -
d_gene: -

CDR3nt: TGTGCCAGAAGCTTAGAACTAGCGGGAGGGCCCGGCAAAAACATTCAGTACTTC
CDR3aa: CARSLELAGGPGKNIQYF
j_gene: TRBJ2-4
v_gene: TRBV7-5
len: 18
abundance: -
d_gene: -

CDR3nt: TGTGCCAGCAGCTTAAGAGCGGGAATCTACAATGAGCAGTTCTTC
CDR3aa: CASSLRAGIYNEQFF
j_gene: TRBJ2-1
v_gene: TRBV7-9
len: 15
abundance: -
d_gene: TRBD2